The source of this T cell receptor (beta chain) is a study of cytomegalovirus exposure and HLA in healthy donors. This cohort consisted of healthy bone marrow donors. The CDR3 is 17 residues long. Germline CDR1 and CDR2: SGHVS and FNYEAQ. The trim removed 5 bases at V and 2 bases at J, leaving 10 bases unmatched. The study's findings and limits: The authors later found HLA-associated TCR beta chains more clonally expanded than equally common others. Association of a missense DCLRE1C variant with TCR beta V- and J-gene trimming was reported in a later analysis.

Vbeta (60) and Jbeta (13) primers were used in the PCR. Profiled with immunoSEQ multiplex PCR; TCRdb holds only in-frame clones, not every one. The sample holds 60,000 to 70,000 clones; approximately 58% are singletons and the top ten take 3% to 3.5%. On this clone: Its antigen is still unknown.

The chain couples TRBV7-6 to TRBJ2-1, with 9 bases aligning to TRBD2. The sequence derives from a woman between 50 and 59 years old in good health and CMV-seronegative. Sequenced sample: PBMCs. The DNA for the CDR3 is TGTGCCAGCAGCCACATTACCTTAGCGGGAGCCTACAATGAGCAGTTCTTC. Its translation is CASSHITLAGAYNEQFF.